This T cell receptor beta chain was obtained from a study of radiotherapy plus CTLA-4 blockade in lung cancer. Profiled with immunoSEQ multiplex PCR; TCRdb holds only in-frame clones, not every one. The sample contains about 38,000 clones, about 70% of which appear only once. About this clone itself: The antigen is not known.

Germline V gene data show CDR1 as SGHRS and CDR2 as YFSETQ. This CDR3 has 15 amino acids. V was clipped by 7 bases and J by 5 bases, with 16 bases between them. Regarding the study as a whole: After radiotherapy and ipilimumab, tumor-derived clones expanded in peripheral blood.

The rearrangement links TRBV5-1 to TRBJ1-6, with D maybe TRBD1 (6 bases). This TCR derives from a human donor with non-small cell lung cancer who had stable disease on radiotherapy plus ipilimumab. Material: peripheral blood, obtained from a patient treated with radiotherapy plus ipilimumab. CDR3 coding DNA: TGCGCCAGCGCTAAGGAGGGGGGCCATAATTCACCCCTCCACTTT. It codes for CASAKEGGHNSPLHF.